This TCR beta chain was recorded in a study of control samples from healthy donors and cancer patients. Some clones are missing from TCRdb's copy, which holds only in-frame ones; the method was immunoSEQ multiplex PCR. In the table there are some 130,000 clones, 90% of which are singletons. This CDR3 has 15 residues. Germline assignment: CDR1 SGHNT and CDR2 YYREEE (reference sequence). V was shortened by 5 bases and J by 2 bases, with 16 bases between the two germline ends. Sequenced material: blood. The rearrangement joins TRBV5-4 to TRBJ1-1; possibly TRBD1 for D (6 bases). The sequence derives from a man in his forties in good health. CDR3 nucleotides: TGTGCCAGCAGACCCGAACAGGGTCGCAACACTGAAGCTTTCTTT. Translating it yields CASRPEQGRNTEAFF.